Below are 5 T cell receptor beta chains sequenced from a single sample in a study of PD-1 blockade in mismatch repair-deficient tumors. The data were produced by immunoSEQ multiplex PCR, yet TCRdb's version contains in-frame clones alone and is incomplete. The data hold about 34,000 clones, with more than 70% observed a single time. The material was PBMCs, obtained roughly 6 weeks after starting pembrolizumab. Source of these receptors: an adult with mismatch repair-deficient cancer.

The V and J genes are TRBV6-4 and TRBJ1-2; D is uncertain. This CDR3 region has 14 residues. Germline values: CDR1 MRHNA, CDR2 SNTAGT. The V end lost 7 bases, the J end lost 3 bases, and 15 bases lay between the germline ends. The CDR3, as DNA: TGTGCCAGCATAAGAGTAGGCGGCCACTATGGCTACACCTTC. It codes for CASIRVGGHYGYTF.

This clone was counted between two and nine times. The chain carries TRBV19 and TRBJ1-5; TRBD1 agrees at 8 bases. CDR3 length equals 16 residues. The V gene end was trimmed by 6 bases and the J gene end by 4 bases; junction bases not matched to a gene: 11. The germline gives CDR1 LNHDA, CDR2 SQIVND (reference sequence). For the CDR3, the DNA is TGTGCCAGTAGGGTAGCGACAGGGGCGGGTAATCAGCCCCAGCATTTT. Translation gives CASRVATGAGNQPQHF.

The CDR3: CASSLVGVNYEQYF. CDR3 coding DNA: TGTGCCAGCAGTTTAGTGGGAGTGAACTACGAGCAGTACTTC. V and J are TRBV28 and TRBJ2-7; TRBD2 might be the D (5 bases). This CDR3 spans 14 amino acids. V lost 2 bases and J lost 3, with 11 bases in between. CDR1 and CDR2 (germline): MDHEN, SYDVKM.

This chain connects TRBV28 to TRBJ1-3; no clear D gene. Germline V gene sequence: CDR1 MDHEN, CDR2 SYDVKM. This CDR3 spans 14 amino acids. V lost 6 bases to trimming and J lost 1 base, with 10 bases between them. CDR3 sequence: CASRGSESGNTIYF. The CDR3 DNA sequence: TGTGCCAGCAGGGGGAGCGAATCTGGAAACACCATATATTTT.

Regarding this clone: The sample carries other DNA sequences with the same CDR3. The V call is TRBV7-3, the J call TRBJ2-1, with a possible D match to TRBD1 (6 bases). The germline V and J ends were trimmed by 0 bases and 9 bases, with 21 bases remaining between them. The CDR3 totals 17 residues. Germline CDR1 reads SGHTA; CDR2 reads FQGTGA. CDR3 bases: TGTGCCAGCAGCTTAACGCCCAGGTCACCTTCACAGGGTGAGCAGTTCTTC. This sequence encodes CASSLTPRSPSQGEQFF.